This TCR beta chain came from a study of cytomegalovirus exposure and HLA in healthy donors. Study outcomes and limitations: About 90% or about 30% of the time was how often most TCR beta V segments were productive, according to an earlier analysis. Roughly uniform depth of sequencing across donors was assumed in presence/absence analyses. The classifier reportedly diagnosed cytomegalovirus status with high specificity and sensitivity.

On this clone: Its antigen is unidentified.

Trimming shortened V by 2 bases and J by 6 bases, and 13 bases separated the two germline ends. CDR1 and CDR2 from the germline V gene are KGHSH and LQKENI. The CDR3 has 14 residues. PCR primers comprised 60 Vbeta and 13 Jbeta primers. Method: immunoSEQ multiplex PCR; TCRdb's copy keeps in-frame clones and lacks some. The sample consists of some 70,000 clones, roughly two thirds of them appearing once. The J gene is TRBJ1-1, the V gene TRBV18; possible D gene TRBD1, 5 bases. The material sequenced was PBMCs. The TCR originated in a male donor in good health and CMV-seropositive. CDR3 nucleotides: TGTGCCAGCTCACCAGGGCAGGGAAACGCTGAAGCTTTCTTT. It translates to CASSPGQGNAEAFF.